This T cell receptor beta chain comes out of a study of blood T cell repertoires in COVID-19. About the research overall: Specimens from acute and convalescent COVID-19 originated in the United States, Italy and Spain.

This CDR3 has 13 residues. In germline, CDR1 is MNHNY, CDR2 SVGAGI (reference sequence). With 2 bases removed from V and 5 bases from J, the gap between germline ends came to 7 bases. Patients in Seattle were enrolled during active infection, then followed longitudinally. In this sample, this clone turned up a few times. Under the authors' procedure: Reference gene primer amplification gave nucleated cell count estimates. Profiling relied on immunoSEQ multiplex PCR, and the TCRdb table lists in-frame clones only, not all of them. The V and J calls and the clone size are those of that table, but D and trimming were determined from the DNA. The repertoire holds more than 300,000 clones, with about 91% as singletons.

Sequenced sample: peripheral blood. V usage is TRBV6-6 and J usage is TRBJ1-5; D not resolved. This receptor was obtained from a woman under 40 with COVID-19, enrolled during active disease. The DNA for the CDR3 is TGTGCCAGCAGTTACCGGAGAGATCAGCCCCAGCATTTT. This translates into CASSYRRDQPQHF.